The T cell receptor (beta chain) under discussion was sequenced for a study of blood T cell repertoires in COVID-19. Study information: Acute and convalescent COVID-19 samples came from the United States, Italy and Spain. Nucleic acid was either cDNA or gDNA, and it came from T cells, B-cell-depleted T cells, or PBMCs.

This table comes from immunoSEQ multiplex PCR, and its TCRdb copy is limited to in-frame clones, with some not included. This table holds 95,000 to 150,000 clones, approximately 82% found once. This clone was seen more than once but under ten times. Germline CDR1 and CDR2: MRHNA and SNTAGT. The CDR3 runs to 14 residues. J was trimmed by 8 bases and V by 6 bases; bases with no gene match: 4. This clonotype was sampled from a woman aged 45-65 years with acute or convalescent COVID-19. The sample taken for sequencing was peripheral blood. The rearrangement joins TRBV6-4 to TRBJ2-1; 13 nucleotides match TRBD2. The CDR3 is CASSRLAGGYEQFF. Here the CDR3 DNA reads TGTGCCAGCAGCCGACTAGCGGGAGGCTATGAGCAGTTCTTC.